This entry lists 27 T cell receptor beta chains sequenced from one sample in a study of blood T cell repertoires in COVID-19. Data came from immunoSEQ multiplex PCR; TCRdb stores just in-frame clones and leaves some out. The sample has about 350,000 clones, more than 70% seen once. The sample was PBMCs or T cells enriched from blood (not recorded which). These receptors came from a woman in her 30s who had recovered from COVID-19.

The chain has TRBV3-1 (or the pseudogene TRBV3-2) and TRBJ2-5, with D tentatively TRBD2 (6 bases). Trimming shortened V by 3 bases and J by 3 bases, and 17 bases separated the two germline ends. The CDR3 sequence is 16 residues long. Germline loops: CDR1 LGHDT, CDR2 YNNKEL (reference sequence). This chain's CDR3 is CASSQPRGLLKETQYF. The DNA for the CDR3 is TGTGCCAGCAGCCAGCCGAGAGGACTACTAAAAGAGACCCAGTACTTC.

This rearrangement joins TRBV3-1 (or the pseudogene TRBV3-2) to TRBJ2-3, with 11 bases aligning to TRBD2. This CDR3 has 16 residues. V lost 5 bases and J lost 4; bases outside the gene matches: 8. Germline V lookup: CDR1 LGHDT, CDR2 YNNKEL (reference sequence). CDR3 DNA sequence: TGTGCCAGCAGCTTTACTAGCGGGGGAGGATCAGATACGCAGTATTTT. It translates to CASSFTSGGGSDTQYF.

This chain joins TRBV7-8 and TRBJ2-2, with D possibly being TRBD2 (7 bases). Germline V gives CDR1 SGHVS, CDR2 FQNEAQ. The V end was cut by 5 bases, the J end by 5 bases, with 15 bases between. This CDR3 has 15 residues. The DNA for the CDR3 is TGTGCCAGCAGCCCGGACGGGGGGCGAACCGGGGAGCTGTTTTTT. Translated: CASSPDGGRTGELFF.

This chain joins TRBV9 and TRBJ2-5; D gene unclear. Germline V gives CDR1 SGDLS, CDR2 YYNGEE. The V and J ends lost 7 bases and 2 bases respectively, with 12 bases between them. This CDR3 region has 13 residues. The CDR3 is CASGRSPQETQYF. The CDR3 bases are TGTGCCAGCGGGCGAAGCCCACAAGAGACCCAGTACTTC.

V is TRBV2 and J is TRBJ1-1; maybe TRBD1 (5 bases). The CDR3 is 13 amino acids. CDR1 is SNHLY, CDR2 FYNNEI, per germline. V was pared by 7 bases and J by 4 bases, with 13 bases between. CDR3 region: CASTPRRGTEAFF. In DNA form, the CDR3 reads TGTGCCAGCACTCCCCGAAGGGGCACTGAAGCTTTCTTT.

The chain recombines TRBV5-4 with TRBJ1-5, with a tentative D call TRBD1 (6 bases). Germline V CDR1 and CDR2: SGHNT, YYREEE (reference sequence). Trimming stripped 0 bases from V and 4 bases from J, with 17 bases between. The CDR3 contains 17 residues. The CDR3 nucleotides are TGTGCCAGCAGCTTGGTTAACGGACAGCCTAAAAATCAGCCCCAGCATTTT. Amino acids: CASSLVNGQPKNQPQHF.

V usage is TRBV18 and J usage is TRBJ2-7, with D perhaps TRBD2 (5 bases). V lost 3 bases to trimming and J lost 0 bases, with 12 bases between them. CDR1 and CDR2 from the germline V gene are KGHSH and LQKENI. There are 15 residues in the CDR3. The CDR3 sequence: CASSPGMGSSYEQYF. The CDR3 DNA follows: TGTGCCAGCTCACCCGGCATGGGGAGCTCCTACGAGCAGTACTTC.

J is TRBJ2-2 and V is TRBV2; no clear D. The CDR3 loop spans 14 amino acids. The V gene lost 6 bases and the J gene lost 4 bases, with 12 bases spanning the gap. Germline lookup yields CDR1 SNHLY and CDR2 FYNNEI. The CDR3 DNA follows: TGTGCCAGCAGGAAAACATCCTCCACCGGGGAGCTGTTTTTT. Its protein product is CASRKTSSTGELFF.

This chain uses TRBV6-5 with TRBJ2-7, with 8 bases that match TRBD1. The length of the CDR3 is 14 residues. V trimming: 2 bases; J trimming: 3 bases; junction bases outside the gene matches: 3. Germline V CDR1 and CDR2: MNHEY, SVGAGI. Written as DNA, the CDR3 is TGTGCCAGCAGTTACCTGGACAGGGTCTACGAGCAGTACTTC. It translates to CASSYLDRVYEQYF.

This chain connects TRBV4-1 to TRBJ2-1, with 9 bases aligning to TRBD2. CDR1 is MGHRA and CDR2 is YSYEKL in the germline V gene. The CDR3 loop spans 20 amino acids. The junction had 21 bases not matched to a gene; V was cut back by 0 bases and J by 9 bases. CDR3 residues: CASSQDSIVVWRGGLGEQFF. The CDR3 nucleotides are TGCGCCAGCAGCCAAGATTCTATTGTGGTGTGGCGGGGGGGCCTCGGTGAGCAGTTCTTC.

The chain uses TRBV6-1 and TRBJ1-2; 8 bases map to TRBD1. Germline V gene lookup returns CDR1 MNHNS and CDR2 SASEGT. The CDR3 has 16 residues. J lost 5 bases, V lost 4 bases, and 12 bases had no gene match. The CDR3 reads CASSVTGTGAQYGYTF. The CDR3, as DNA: TGTGCCAGCAGTGTAACCGGGACAGGAGCCCAGTATGGCTACACCTTC.

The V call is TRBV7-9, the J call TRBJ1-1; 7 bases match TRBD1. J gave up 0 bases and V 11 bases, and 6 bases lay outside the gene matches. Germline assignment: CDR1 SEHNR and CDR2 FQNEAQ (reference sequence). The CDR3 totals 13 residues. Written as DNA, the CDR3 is TGTGCCGCGACCGGGACAGTGAACACTGAAGCTTTCTTT. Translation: CAATGTVNTEAFF.

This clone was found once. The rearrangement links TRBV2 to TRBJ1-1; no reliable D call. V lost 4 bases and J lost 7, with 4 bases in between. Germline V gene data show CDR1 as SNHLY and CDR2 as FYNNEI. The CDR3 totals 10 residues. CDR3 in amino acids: CASSGLEAFF. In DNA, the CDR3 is TGTGCCAGCAGTGGGCTTGAAGCTTTCTTT.

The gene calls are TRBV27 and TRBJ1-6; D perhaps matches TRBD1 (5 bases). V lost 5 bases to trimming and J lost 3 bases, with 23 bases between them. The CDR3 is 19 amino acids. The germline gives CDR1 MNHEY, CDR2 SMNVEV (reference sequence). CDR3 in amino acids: CASSPSGGGYSLYNSPLHF. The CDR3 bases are TGTGCCAGCAGTCCCTCCGGGGGGGGATATTCTCTCTATAATTCACCCCTCCACTTT.

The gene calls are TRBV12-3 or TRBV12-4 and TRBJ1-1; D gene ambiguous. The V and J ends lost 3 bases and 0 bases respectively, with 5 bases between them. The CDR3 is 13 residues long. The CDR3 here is CASSFQMNTEAFF. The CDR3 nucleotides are TGTGCCAGCAGTTTCCAGATGAACACTGAAGCTTTCTTT.

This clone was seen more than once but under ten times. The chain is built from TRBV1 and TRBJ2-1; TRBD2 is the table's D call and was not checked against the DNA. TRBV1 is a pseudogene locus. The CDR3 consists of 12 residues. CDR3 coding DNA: TGCACCAGCAGCCAAGCGCGGCGGAAGCAGTTCTTC. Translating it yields CTSSQARRKQFF.

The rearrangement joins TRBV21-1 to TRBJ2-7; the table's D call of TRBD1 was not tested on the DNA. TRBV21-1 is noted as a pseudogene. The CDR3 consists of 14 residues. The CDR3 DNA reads TGTGCCAGCAGCAAAGTTGGACAGAACTACGAGCAGTACTTC. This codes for CASSKVGQNYEQYF.

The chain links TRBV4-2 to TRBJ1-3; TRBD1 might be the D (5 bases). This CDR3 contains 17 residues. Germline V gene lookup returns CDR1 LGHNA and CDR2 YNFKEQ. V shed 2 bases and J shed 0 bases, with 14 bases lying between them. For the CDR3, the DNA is TGTGCCAGCAGCCAAAACGTAAAGACAGACTCTGGAAACACCATATATTTT. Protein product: CASSQNVKTDSGNTIYF.

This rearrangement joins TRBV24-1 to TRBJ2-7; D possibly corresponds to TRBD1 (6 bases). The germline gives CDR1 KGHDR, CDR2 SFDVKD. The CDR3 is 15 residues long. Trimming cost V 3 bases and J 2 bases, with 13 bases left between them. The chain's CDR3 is CATSDKSGQAYEQYF. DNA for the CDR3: TGTGCCACCAGTGATAAATCGGGACAAGCCTACGAGCAGTACTTC.

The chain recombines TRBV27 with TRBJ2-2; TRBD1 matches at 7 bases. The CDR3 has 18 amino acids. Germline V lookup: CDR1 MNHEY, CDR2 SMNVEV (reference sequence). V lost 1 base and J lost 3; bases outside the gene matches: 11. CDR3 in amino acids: CASSLLGGRVGDTGELFF. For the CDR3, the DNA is TGTGCCAGCAGTTTATTAGGGGGCCGGGTAGGAGACACCGGGGAGCTGTTTTTT.

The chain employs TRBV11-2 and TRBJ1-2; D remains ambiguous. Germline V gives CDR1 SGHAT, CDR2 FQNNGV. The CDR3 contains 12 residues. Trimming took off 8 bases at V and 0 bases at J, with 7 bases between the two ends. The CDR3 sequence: CASAEANYGYTF. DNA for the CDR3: TGTGCCAGCGCGGAAGCTAACTATGGCTACACCTTC.

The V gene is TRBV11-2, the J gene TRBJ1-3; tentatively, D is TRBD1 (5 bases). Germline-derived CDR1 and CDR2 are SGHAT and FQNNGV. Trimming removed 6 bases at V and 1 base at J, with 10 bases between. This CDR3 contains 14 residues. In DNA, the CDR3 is TGTGCCAGCAGATTCGGGACTTCTGGAAACACCATATATTTT. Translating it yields CASRFGTSGNTIYF.

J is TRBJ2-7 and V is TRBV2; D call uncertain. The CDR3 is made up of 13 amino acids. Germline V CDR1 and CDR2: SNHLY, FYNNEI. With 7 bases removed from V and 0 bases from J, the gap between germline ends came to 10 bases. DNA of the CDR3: TGTGCCAGCAAGTTGGCAAGCTCCTACGAGCAGTACTTC. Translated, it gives CASKLASSYEQYF.

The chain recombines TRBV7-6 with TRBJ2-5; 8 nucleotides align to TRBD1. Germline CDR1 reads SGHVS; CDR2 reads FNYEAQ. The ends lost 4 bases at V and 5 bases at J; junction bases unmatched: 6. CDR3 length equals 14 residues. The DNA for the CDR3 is TGTGCCAGCAGCTCATCGGACAGGGAGGAGACCCAGTACTTC. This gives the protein CASSSSDREETQYF. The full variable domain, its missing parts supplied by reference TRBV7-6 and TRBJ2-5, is GAGVSQSPRYKVTKRGQDVALRCDPISGHVSLYWYRQALGQGPEFLTYFNYEAQQDKSGLPNDRFSAERPEGSISTLTIQRTEQRDSAMYRCASSSSDREETQYFGPGTRLLVL.

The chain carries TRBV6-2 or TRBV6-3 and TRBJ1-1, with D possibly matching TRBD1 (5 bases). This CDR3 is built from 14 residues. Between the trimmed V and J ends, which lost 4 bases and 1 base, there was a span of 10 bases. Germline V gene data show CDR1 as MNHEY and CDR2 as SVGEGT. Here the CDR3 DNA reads TGTGCCAGCAGTTGGGCGGGACCGAACACTGAAGCTTTCTTT. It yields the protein CASSWAGPNTEAFF.

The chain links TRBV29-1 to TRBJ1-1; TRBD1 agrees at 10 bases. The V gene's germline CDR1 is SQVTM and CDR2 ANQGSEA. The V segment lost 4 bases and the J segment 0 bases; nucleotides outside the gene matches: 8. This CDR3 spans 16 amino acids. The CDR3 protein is CSVVGRDRGMNTEAFF. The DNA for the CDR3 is TGCAGCGTTGTCGGGCGGGACAGGGGCATGAACACTGAAGCTTTCTTT.

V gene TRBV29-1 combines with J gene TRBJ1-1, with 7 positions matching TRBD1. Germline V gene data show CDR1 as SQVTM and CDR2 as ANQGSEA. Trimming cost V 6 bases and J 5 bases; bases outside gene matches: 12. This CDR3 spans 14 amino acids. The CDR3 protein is CSVLDRVGVTEAFF. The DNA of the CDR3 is TGCAGCGTCCTCGACAGGGTTGGGGTGACTGAAGCTTTCTTT. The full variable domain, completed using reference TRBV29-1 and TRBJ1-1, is SAVISQKPSRDICQRGTSLTIQCQVDSQVTMMFWYRQQPGQSLTLIATANQGSEATYESGFVIDKFPISRPNLTFSTLTVSNMSPEDSSIYLCSVLDRVGVTEAFFGQGTRLTVV.